These 10 T cell receptor beta chains came from one sample sequenced in a study of blood T cell repertoires in COVID-19. Assay: immunoSEQ multiplex PCR; the TCRdb copy retains only in-frame clones and omits some. This table has approximately 270,000 clones, 70% to 85% appearing once. The specimen sequenced was peripheral blood. Receptors were obtained from a human donor with COVID-19, enrolled during active disease. The donor label of this sample is uncertain.

This chain connects TRBV28 to TRBJ1-4; 7 positions agree with TRBD1. The CDR3 contains 14 residues. The trim removed 6 bases at V and 7 bases at J, leaving 8 bases unmatched. The germline gives CDR1 MDHEN, CDR2 SYDVKM. The CDR3 is CASRETGRAEKLFF. The CDR3 bases are TGTGCCAGCAGGGAGACAGGGCGGGCTGAAAAACTGTTTTTT.

This chain links TRBV21-1 with TRBJ2-1; the table's D gene call, TRBD1, was not cross checked with the DNA. TRBV21-1 is an annotated pseudogene. The CDR3 consists of 16 residues. The CDR3 here is CASSKSLGTGDNEQFF. The DNA for the CDR3 is TGTGCCAGCAGCAAATCGCTAGGAACAGGGGACAATGAGCAGTTCTTC.

The J gene is TRBJ2-1, the V gene TRBV5-4; tentatively, D is TRBD2 (6 bases). CDR1 and CDR2 (germline): SGHNT, YYREEE (reference sequence). CDR3 length equals 14 residues. V lost 0 bases, J lost 6 bases, and 10 bases lay in between. The CDR3 nucleotides read TGTGCCAGCAGCTTGGCCGGGGGAGGCAATGAGCAGTTCTTC. It encodes CASSLAGGGNEQFF.

This clone showed up just a few times. The V gene is TRBV2, the J gene TRBJ2-2; TRBD2 matches at 13 bases. There are 16 residues in the CDR3. The germline V gene has CDR1 SNHLY and CDR2 FYNNEI. V shed 6 bases, J shed 7 bases, and the junction held 8 bases outside the gene matches. In DNA form, the CDR3 reads TGTGCCAGCAGCGAAATAGGACTAGCGGGGGACGGGGAGCTGTTTTTT. Translated, it gives CASSEIGLAGDGELFF.

V usage is TRBV28 and J usage is TRBJ1-3, with TRBD1 matching over 7 bases. Per germline, CDR1 MDHEN and CDR2 SYDVKM. The CDR3 loop spans 16 amino acids. Trimming removed 2 bases from V and 7 bases from J; junction bases left unmatched: 11. CDR3 sequence (DNA): TGTGCCAGCAGTTTAGCCTCGGACAGGACACGGAACACCATATATTTT. This gives the protein CASSLASDRTRNTIYF.

CDR3 loop: CASSLGQGANYGYTF. The DNA for the CDR3 is TGTGCCAGCAGTTTAGGGCAGGGGGCTAACTATGGCTACACCTTC. V is TRBV27 and J is TRBJ1-2; 7 positions agree with TRBD1. J gave up 0 bases and V 2 bases, and 3 bases lay outside the gene matches. CDR3 length: 15 amino acids. Germline assignment: CDR1 MNHEY and CDR2 SMNVEV (reference sequence).

V and J are TRBV3-1 (or the pseudogene TRBV3-2) and TRBJ1-3, with 7 bases that match TRBD1. This CDR3 is 16 amino acids long. J lost 0 bases, V lost 4 bases, and 6 bases had no gene match. Germline V gives CDR1 LGHDT, CDR2 YNNKEL (reference sequence). CDR3 sequence: CASSRIQGSSGNTIYF. The CDR3 coding sequence is TGTGCCAGCAGCCGAATACAGGGGAGCTCTGGAAACACCATATATTTT.

The chain has TRBV7-8 and TRBJ2-5; D remains ambiguous. The CDR3 has 13 amino acids. Trimming stripped 4 bases from V and 2 bases from J, with 8 bases between. Germline V CDR1 and CDR2: SGHVS, FQNEAQ. In DNA form, the CDR3 reads TGTGCCAGCAGCTGGGCCCTACAAGAGACCCAGTACTTC. This gives the protein CASSWALQETQYF. Variable domain in full (rest from reference TRBV7-8 and TRBJ2-5): GAGVSQSPRYKVAKRGQDVALRCDPISGHVSLFWYQQALGQGPEFLTYFQNEAQLDKSGLPSDRFFAERPEGSVSTLKIQRTQQEDSAVYLCASSWALQETQYFGPGTRLLVL.

The rearrangement links TRBV19 to TRBJ2-5; 8 bases fit TRBD1. Per the germline V gene, CDR1 is LNHDA and CDR2 is SQIVND (reference sequence). V lost 5 bases, J lost 7 bases, and 9 bases stayed unmatched. This CDR3 comprises 14 residues. The CDR3 spells CASSAQGAVGTQYF. CDR3 in DNA: TGTGCCAGTAGTGCCCAGGGGGCGGTGGGGACCCAGTACTTC.

The rearrangement joins TRBV15 to TRBJ2-3, with 16 bases that match TRBD2. The V gene's germline CDR1 is LNHNV and CDR2 YYDKDF (reference sequence). The CDR3 spans 18 residues. The J segment lost 3 bases and the V segment lost 3 bases, leaving 6 bases of the junction unmatched. DNA for the CDR3: TGTGCCACCAGCAGGCACGGGACTAGCGGGAGGGCGACAGATACGCAGTATTTT. It is translated as CATSRHGTSGRATDTQYF. Full variable domain (rest looked up from reference TRBV15 and TRBJ2-3): DAMVIQNPRYQVTQFGKPVTLSCSQTLNHNVMYWYQQKSSQAPKLLFHYYDKDFNNEADTPDNFQSRRPNTSFCFLDIRSPGLGDTAMYLCATSRHGTSGRATDTQYFGPGTRLTVL.